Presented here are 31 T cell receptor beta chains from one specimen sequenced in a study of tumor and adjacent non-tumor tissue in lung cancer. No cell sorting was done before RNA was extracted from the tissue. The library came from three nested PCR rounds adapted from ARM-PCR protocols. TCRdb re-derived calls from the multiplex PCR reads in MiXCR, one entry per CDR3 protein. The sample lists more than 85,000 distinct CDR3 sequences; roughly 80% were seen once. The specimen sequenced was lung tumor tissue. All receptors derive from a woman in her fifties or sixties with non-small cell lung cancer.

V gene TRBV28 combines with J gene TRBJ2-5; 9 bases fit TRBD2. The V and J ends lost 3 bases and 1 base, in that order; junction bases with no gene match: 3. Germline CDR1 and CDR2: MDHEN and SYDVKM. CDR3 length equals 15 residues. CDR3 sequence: CASSLTSGFQETQYF. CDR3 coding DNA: TGTGCCAGCAGTTTGACTAGCGGTTTCCAAGAGACCCAGTACTTC. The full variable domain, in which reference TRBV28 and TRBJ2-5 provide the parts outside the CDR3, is DVKVTQSSRYLVKRTGEKVFLECVQDMDHENMFWYRQDPGLGLRLIYFSYDVKMKEKGDIPEGYSVSREKKERFSLILESASTNQTSMYLCASSLTSGFQETQYFGPGTRLLVL.

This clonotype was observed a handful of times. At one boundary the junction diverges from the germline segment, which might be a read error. CDR3 DNA sequence: TGTACCAGTAGCCCCCAGAATGAGCAGTTCTTC. Amino acid sequence: CTSSPQNEQFF. V is TRBV11-2 and J is TRBJ2-1; no reliable D call. This CDR3 has 11 residues. Per germline, CDR1 SGHAT and CDR2 FQNNGV.

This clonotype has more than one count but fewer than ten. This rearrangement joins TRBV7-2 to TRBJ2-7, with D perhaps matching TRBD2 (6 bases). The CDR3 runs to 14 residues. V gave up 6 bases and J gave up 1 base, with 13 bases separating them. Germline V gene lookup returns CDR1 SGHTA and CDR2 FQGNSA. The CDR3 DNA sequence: TGTGCCAGCAGAGCCGCGGGACGGTCCTACGAGCAGTACTTC. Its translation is CASRAAGRSYEQYF.

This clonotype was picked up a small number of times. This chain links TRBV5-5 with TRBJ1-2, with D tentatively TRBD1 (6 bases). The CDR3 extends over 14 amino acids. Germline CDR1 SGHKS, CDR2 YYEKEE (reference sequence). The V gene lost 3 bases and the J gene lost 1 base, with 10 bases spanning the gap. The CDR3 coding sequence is TGTGCCAGCAGCTCGGGGGCCTTTAACTATGGCTACACCTTC. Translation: CASSSGAFNYGYTF.

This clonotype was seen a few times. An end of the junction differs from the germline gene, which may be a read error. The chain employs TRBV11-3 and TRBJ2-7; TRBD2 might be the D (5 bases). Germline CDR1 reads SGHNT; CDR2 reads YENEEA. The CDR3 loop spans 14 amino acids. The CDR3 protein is CASSLDTGTYEQQF. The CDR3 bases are TGTGCCAGCAGCTTGGATACGGGAACCTACGAGCAGCAGTTC. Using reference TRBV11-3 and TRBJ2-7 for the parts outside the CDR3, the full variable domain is EAGVVQSPRYKIIEKKQPVAFWCNPISGHNTLYWYLQNLGQGPELLIRYENEEAVDDSQLPKDRFSAERLKGVDSTLKIQPAELGDSAVYLCASSLDTGTYEQQFGPGTRLTVT.

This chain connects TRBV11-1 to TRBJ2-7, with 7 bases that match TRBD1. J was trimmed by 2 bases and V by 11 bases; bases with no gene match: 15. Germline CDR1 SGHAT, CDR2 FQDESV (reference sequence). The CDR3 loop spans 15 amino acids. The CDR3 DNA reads TGTGCCGGCGGTTTAGGGGGCTCAAAAACCTACGAGCAGTACTTC. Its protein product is CAGGLGGSKTYEQYF.

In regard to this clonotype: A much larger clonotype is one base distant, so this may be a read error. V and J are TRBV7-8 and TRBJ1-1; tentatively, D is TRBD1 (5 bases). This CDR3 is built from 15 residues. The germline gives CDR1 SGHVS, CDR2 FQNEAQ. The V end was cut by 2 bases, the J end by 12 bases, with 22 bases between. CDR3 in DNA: TGTGCCAGCAGCTTATCCCGGGACCCCGCTTGGGTAACTTTCTTT. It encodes CASSLSRDPAWVTFF.

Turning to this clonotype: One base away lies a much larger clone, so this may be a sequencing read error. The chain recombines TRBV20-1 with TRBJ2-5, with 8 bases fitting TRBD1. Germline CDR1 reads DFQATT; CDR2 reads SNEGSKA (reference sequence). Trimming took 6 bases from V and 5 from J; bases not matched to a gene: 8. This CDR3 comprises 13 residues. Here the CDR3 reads CSAPSRGRETQYF. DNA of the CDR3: TGCAGTGCCCCTAGCAGGGGGCGGGAGACCCAGTACTTC.

As DNA, the CDR3 is TGTGCCAGCACCAGTCCCGTTTTAACGGGGAAGGACAATGAGCAGTTCTTC. It encodes CASTSPVLTGKDNEQFF. The chain is built from TRBV6-2 or TRBV6-3 and TRBJ2-1, with a tentative D call TRBD2 (5 bases). V dropped 7 bases and J dropped 5 bases, with 24 bases sitting between them. Germline V gene lookup returns CDR1 MNHEY and CDR2 SVGEGT. The CDR3 totals 17 residues.

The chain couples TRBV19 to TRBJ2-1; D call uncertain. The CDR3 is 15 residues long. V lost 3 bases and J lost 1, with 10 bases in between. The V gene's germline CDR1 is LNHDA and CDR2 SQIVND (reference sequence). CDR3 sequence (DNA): TGTGCCAGTAGTATTTCGGCCAGGTCCTACAATGAGCAGTTCTTC. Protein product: CASSISARSYNEQFF.

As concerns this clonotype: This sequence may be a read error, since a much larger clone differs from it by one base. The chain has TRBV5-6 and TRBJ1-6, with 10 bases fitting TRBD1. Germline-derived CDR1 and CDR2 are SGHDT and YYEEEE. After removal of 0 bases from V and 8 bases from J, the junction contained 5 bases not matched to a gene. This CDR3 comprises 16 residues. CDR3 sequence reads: CASSLETGGRYSPLHF. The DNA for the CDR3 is TGTGCCAGCAGCTTGGAGACAGGGGGCAGGTATTCACCCCTCCACTTT. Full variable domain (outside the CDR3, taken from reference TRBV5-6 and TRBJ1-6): DAGVTQSPTHLIKTRGQQVTLRCSPKSGHDTVSWYQQALGQGPQFIFQYYEEEERQRGNFPDRFSGHQFPNYSSELNVNALLLGDSALYLCASSLETGGRYSPLHFGNGTRLTVT.

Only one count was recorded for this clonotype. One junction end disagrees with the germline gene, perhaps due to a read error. The CDR3 is CTSILSPTAPNEQFF. The CDR3 bases are TGTACCAGCATCCTCTCCCCCACGGCTCCCAATGAGCAGTTCTTC. The V call is TRBV11-2, the J call TRBJ2-1; no definite D call. The CDR3 extends over 15 amino acids. Germline V CDR1 and CDR2: SGHAT, FQNNGV. Using reference TRBV11-2 and TRBJ2-1 for the parts outside the CDR3, the full variable domain is EAGVAQSPRYKIIEKRQSVAFWCNPISGHATLYWYQQILGQGPKLLIQFQNNGVVDDSQLPKDRFSAERLKGVDSTLKIQPAKLEDSAVYLCTSILSPTAPNEQFFGPGTRLTVL.

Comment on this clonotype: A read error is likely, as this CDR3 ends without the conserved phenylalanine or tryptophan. The CDR3 nucleotides read TGTACCAGCAGCTTAGCCGTAGGGGTGAATTCACCCCTCCACTGT. Translating it yields CTSSLAVGVNSPLHC. The V and J genes are TRBV11-2 and TRBJ1-6, with D maybe TRBD1 (5 bases). Germline V gives CDR1 SGHAT, CDR2 FQNNGV. CDR3 length: 15 residues.

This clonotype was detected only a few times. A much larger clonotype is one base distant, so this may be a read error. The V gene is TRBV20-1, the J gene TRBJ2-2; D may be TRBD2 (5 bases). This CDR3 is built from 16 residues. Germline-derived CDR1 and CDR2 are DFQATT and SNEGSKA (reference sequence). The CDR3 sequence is CSASSRQTASTGELLF. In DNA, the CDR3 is TGCAGTGCTAGTTCCCGCCAAACAGCATCTACCGGGGAGCTGCTTTTT.

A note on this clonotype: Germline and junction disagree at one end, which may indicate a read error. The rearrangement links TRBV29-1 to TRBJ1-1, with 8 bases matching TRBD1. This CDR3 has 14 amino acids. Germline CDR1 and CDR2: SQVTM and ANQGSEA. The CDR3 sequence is CSVWTGSLSTEVFF. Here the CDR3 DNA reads TGCAGCGTCTGGACAGGGAGTCTATCAACTGAAGTTTTCTTT. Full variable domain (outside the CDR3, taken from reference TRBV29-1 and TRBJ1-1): SAVISQKPSRDICQRGTSLTIQCQVDSQVTMMFWYRQQPGQSLTLIATANQGSEATYESGFVIDKFPISRPNLTFSTLTVSNMSPEDSSIYLCSVWTGSLSTEVFFGQGTRLTVV.

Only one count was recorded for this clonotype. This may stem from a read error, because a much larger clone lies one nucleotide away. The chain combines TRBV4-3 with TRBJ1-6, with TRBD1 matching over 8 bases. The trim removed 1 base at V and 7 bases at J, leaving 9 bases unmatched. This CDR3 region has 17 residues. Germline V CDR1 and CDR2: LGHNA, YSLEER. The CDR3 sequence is CASSQAWDRRKNSPLHF. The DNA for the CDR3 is TGCGCCAGCAGCCAAGCTTGGGACAGGAGGAAGAATTCACCCCTCCACTTT.

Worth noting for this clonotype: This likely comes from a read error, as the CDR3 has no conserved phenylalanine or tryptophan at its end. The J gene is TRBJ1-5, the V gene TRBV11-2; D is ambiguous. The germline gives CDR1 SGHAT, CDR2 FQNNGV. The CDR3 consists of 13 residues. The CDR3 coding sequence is TGTGCCAGCAGCTCCCAGAATGGTCAGACCCAGCATCTT. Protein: CASSSQNGQTQHL.

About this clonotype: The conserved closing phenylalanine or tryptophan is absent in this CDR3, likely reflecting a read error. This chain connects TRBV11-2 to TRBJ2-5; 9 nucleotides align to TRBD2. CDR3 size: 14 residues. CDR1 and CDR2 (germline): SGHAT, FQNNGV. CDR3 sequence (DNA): TGTGCTAGCAGCAAGCGGGGGGTGCAAGAGACCCAGTACTAC. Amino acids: CASSKRGVQETQYY.

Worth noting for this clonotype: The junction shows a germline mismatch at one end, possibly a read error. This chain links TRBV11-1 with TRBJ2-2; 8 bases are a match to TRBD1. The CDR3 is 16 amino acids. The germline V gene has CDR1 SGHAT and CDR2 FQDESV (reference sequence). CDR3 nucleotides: TGTGCCAGCTGCGCCTGGACAGGGATGAACACCGGGGGGCTGTTTTTT. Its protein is CASCAWTGMNTGGLFF.

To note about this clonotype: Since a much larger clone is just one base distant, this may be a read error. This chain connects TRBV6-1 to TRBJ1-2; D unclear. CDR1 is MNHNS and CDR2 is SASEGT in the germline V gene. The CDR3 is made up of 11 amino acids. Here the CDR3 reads CANSGNAARTF. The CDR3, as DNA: TGTGCCAACAGTGGTAACGCGGCCCGCACCTTC.

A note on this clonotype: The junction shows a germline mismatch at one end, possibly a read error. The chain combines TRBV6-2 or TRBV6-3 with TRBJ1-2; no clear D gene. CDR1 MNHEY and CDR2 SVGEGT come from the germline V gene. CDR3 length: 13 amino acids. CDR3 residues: CASTLNPNNGYTF. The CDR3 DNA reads TGTGCCAGCACTTTAAACCCTAACAATGGCTACACCTTC.

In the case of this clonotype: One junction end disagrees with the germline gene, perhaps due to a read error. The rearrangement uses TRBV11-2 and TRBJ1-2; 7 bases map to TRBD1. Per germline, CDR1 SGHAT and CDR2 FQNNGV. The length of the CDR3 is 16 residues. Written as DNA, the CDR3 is TGTGCCGGCAGCTTACTCCTCGGGACAGCCAACTATTGCTACACCTTC. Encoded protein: CAGSLLLGTANYCYTF.

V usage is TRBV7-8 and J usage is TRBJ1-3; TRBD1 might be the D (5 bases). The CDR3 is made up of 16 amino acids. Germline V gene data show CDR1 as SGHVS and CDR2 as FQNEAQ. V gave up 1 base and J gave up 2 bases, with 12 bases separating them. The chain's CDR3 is CASSLVRGLTGNTIYF. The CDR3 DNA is TGTGCCAGCAGCTTAGTTAGGGGATTGACTGGAAACACCATATATTTT. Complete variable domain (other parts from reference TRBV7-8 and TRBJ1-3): GAGVSQSPRYKVAKRGQDVALRCDPISGHVSLFWYQQALGQGPEFLTYFQNEAQLDKSGLPSDRFFAERPEGSVSTLKIQRTQQEDSAVYLCASSLVRGLTGNTIYFGEGSWLTVV.

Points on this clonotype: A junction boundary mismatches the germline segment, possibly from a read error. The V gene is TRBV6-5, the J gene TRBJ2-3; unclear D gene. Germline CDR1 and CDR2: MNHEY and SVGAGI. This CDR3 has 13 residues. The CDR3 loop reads CVSSCPDTDTRFF. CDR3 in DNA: TGTGTCAGCAGTTGCCCCGACACAGATACGCGGTTTTTT.

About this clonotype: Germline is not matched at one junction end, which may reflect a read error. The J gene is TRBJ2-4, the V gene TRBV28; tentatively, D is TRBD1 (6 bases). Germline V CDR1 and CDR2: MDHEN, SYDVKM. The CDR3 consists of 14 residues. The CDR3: CASTLQGSKDIQYF. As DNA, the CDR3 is TGTGCCAGCACTTTACAGGGTTCCAAAGACATTCAGTACTTC.

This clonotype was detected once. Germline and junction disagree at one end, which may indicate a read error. CDR3 amino acids: CVSSMTPGLNAEAFF. CDR3 nucleotides: TGTGTCAGCAGCATGACCCCCGGACTAAACGCTGAAGCTTTCTTT. The chain recombines TRBV11-2 with TRBJ1-1; D call uncertain. The germline V gene encodes CDR1 SGHAT and CDR2 FQNNGV. The CDR3 runs to 15 residues.

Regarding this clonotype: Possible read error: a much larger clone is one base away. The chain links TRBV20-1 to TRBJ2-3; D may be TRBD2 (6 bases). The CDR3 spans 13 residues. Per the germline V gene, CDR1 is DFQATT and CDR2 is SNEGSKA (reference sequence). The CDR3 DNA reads TGCAATGCTACAGCTAGCGAGGCAGATACGCAGTATTTT. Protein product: CNATASEADTQYF.

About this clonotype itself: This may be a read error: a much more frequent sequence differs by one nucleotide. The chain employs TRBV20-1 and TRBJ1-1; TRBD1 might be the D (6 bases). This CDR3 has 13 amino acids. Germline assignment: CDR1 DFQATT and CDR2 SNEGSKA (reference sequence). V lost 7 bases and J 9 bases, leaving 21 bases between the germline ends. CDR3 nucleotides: TGCAGTGTTAGTAAGAAACAGGGAGGTAAAGCTTTCTTT. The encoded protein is CSVSKKQGGKAFF.

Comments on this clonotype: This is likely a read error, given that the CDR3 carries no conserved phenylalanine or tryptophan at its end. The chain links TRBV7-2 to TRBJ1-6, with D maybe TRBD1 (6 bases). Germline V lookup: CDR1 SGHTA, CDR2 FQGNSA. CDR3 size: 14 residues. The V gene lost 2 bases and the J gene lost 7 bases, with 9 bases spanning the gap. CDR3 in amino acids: CASSLYRENSPLHC. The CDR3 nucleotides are TGTGCCAGCAGCTTATACAGGGAGAATTCACCCCTCCACTGT.

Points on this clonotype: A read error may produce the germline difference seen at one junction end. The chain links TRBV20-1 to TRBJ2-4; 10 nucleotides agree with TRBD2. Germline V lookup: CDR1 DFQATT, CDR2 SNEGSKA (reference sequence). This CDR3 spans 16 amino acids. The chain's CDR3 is CRARDRGAGGTDIQYF. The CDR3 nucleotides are TGCAGAGCTAGAGATAGGGGAGCGGGAGGGACGGACATTCAGTACTTC.

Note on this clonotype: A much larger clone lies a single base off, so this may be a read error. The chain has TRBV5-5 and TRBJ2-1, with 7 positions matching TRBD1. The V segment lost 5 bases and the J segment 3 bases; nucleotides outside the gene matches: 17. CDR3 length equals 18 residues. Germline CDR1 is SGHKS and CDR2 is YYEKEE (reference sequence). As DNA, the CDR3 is TGTGCCAGCAGGGAATCGGGTTTAAACAGGGGAATCTACAATGAGCAGTTCTTC. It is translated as CASRESGLNRGIYNEQFF.